The rows below give T cell receptor beta chains drawn from one sample of a study of T cells in Graves' hyperthyroidism and ophthalmopathy. One entry per CDR3 protein, called by TCRdb with MiXCR from the multiplex PCR reads. The sample has about 58,000 distinct CDR3 sequences; about 50% are singletons. Source material: blood. These TCRs come from a woman under 40 with Graves' ophthalmopathy. The CDR3 runs from the conserved cysteine through the conserved F or W. Each record gives: J gene, D gene, V gene, clone size, CDR3 protein, CDR3 DNA. D genes are given only for firm matches. Some rows have no size entry. The others give once, few or many, or a class for an expanded clone.

j_gene: TRBJ1-6
d_gene: NA
v_gene: TRBV10-2
abundance: NA
CDR3aa: CASQDRTSGSPLHF
CDR3nt: TGCGCCAGCCAAGATCGGACTAGCGGGTCACCCCTCCACTTT

j_gene: TRBJ2-1
d_gene: NA
v_gene: TRBV19
abundance: NA
CDR3aa: CASMSAAYNEQFF
CDR3nt: TGTGCCAGTATGTCGGCTGCCTACAATGAGCAGTTCTTC

j_gene: TRBJ1-3
d_gene: NA
v_gene: TRBV2
abundance: many
CDR3aa: CASSVFPPGRRSGNTIYF
CDR3nt: TGTGCCAGCAGTGTTTTCCCGCCGGGACGGCGCTCTGGAAACACCATATATTTT

j_gene: TRBJ1-1
d_gene: NA
v_gene: TRBV7-6
abundance: many
CDR3aa: CASSLVLNTEAFF
CDR3nt: TGTGCCAGCAGCTTAGTCCTGAACACTGAAGCTTTCTTT

j_gene: TRBJ2-1
d_gene: TRBD2
v_gene: TRBV11-2
abundance: NA
CDR3aa: CAKTSGHNEQFF
CDR3nt: TGTGCCAAGACTAGCGGGCACAATGAGCAGTTCTTC

j_gene: TRBJ2-5
d_gene: NA
v_gene: TRBV20-1
abundance: few
CDR3aa: CSASGGEETQYF
CDR3nt: TGCAGTGCCTCAGGGGGGGAAGAGACCCAGTACTTC

j_gene: TRBJ2-3
d_gene: TRBD2
v_gene: TRBV6-6
abundance: NA
CDR3aa: CASSPGLAGPSDTQYF
CDR3nt: TGTGCCAGCAGTCCGGGACTAGCGGGACCTTCAGATACGCAGTATTTT

j_gene: TRBJ2-2
d_gene: NA
v_gene: TRBV24-1
abundance: many
CDR3aa: CATSDPMRGAGTGELFF
CDR3nt: TGTGCCACCAGTGACCCCATGAGGGGGGCAGGGACCGGGGAGCTGTTTTTT

j_gene: TRBJ2-5
d_gene: TRBD2
v_gene: TRBV6-2/TRBV6-3
abundance: many
CDR3aa: CASSPGLADQETQYF
CDR3nt: TGTGCCAGCAGTCCGGGACTAGCGGACCAAGAGACCCAGTACTTC

j_gene: TRBJ2-6
d_gene: NA
v_gene: TRBV2
abundance: once
CDR3aa: CASSDIINRENTEAF
CDR3nt: TGTGCCAGCAGTGATATTATTAACAGGGAAAACACTGAAGCTTTC

j_gene: TRBJ1-1
d_gene: NA
v_gene: TRBV5-1
abundance: many
CDR3aa: CASSLEGGTNTEAFF
CDR3nt: TGCGCCAGCAGCTTGGAGGGGGGGACGAACACTGAAGCTTTCTTT

j_gene: TRBJ2-2
d_gene: NA
v_gene: TRBV5-1
abundance: NA
CDR3aa: CARPSRGSNSELFF
CDR3nt: TGCGCCAGACCCTCGCGGGGAAGCAACTCGGAGCTGTTTTTT

j_gene: TRBJ2-7
d_gene: NA
v_gene: TRBV7-3
abundance: many
CDR3aa: CASGRGSSYEQYF
CDR3nt: TGTGCCAGCGGTCGGGGCTCGTCCTACGAGCAGTACTTC

j_gene: TRBJ2-1
d_gene: TRBD1
v_gene: TRBV10-3
abundance: NA
CDR3aa: CAIRTGTRNEQFF
CDR3nt: TGTGCCATCAGGACAGGGACACGCAATGAGCAGTTCTTC

j_gene: TRBJ2-7
d_gene: NA
v_gene: TRBV28
abundance: many
CDR3aa: CASSPPNRRGLGEQYF
CDR3nt: TGTGCCAGCAGTCCCCCAAATCGGAGGGGGTTGGGTGAGCAGTACTTC

j_gene: TRBJ1-3
d_gene: NA
v_gene: TRBV29-1
abundance: NA
CDR3aa: CSVEVTGNTIYF
CDR3nt: TGCAGCGTTGAAGTTACAGGAAACACCATATATTTT

j_gene: TRBJ1-5
d_gene: NA
v_gene: TRBV6-5
abundance: many
CDR3aa: CASSYSRTDNQPQHF
CDR3nt: TGTGCCAGCAGTTACTCTAGAACGGACAATCAGCCCCAGCATTTT

j_gene: TRBJ1-1
d_gene: NA
v_gene: TRBV5-1
abundance: NA
CDR3aa: CASSLGGTSSGNTEAFF
CDR3nt: TGCGCCAGCAGCTTGGGTGGGACTTCCTCTGGAAACACTGAAGCTTTCTTT